The 17 T cell receptor beta chains below come from one sample, sequenced in a study of blood T cell repertoires in COVID-19 (TCRdb year 2020). Library generation was performed with the immunoSEQ multiplex PCR assay. TCRdb took this table from immuneACCESS and kept in-frame rearrangements with V and J called. Such tables lack part of the clones; where checked against another copy, unresolved V genes explain under half of the gap, and the rest is unexplained. The sample table records about 80,000 clones; approximately 89% of these occur just once. More than 10% of the sample rests with the top ten. Source material: peripheral blood. These TCRs come from a man aged 65 to 79 with active or convalescent COVID-19.

The chain has TRBV9 and TRBJ1-4, with TRBD1 matching 9 bases. CDR1 SGDLS and CDR2 YYNGEE come from the germline V gene. J gave up 2 bases and V 3 bases, and 5 bases lay outside the gene matches. The CDR3 consists of 16 residues. The CDR3 spells CASSGRTGGTNEKLFF. CDR3 nucleotide sequence: TGTGCCAGCAGCGGTCGAACAGGGGGCACTAATGAAAAACTGTTTTTT.

The chain joins TRBV7-8 to TRBJ1-3; D is uncertain. The germline V gene encodes CDR1 SGHVS and CDR2 FQNEAQ. V was clipped by 5 bases and J by 4 bases, with 12 bases between them. This CDR3 region has 14 residues. The CDR3 reads CASSPLTQGNTIYF. In nucleotides, the CDR3 is TGTGCCAGCAGCCCGCTAACCCAAGGAAACACCATATATTTT.

This chain connects TRBV5-5 to TRBJ2-7; 10 bases fit TRBD1. The CDR3 is 15 amino acids. Per the germline V gene, CDR1 is SGHKS and CDR2 is YYEKEE (reference sequence). The junction had 7 bases not matched to a gene; V was cut back by 4 bases and J by 3 bases. Here the CDR3 reads CASSPGTGAIYEQYF. The CDR3 DNA reads as TGTGCCAGCAGCCCGGGGACAGGGGCTATCTACGAGCAGTACTTC.

The V and J genes are TRBV7-6 and TRBJ2-7; tentative D call: TRBD2 (6 bases). The V end lost 1 base, the J end lost 6 bases, and 13 bases lay between the germline ends. The CDR3 runs 14 residues. The V gene's germline CDR1 is SGHVS and CDR2 FNYEAQ. In nucleotides, the CDR3 is TGTGCCAGCAGCTTAGGGGAGGTTGGGGCCGAGCAGTACTTC. It translates to CASSLGEVGAEQYF.

The V and J genes are TRBV19 and TRBJ1-2; 7 nucleotides agree with TRBD1. The J segment lost 0 bases and the V segment lost 8 bases, leaving 12 bases of the junction unmatched. The CDR3 runs to 16 residues. Germline CDR1 LNHDA, CDR2 SQIVND (reference sequence). DNA of the CDR3: TGTGCCAGTTCTCAGACAGGGTATCCTCCTAACTATGGCTACACCTTC. Translating gives CASSQTGYPPNYGYTF.

The chain joins TRBV7-9 to TRBJ2-1; no firm D call. The CDR3 is made up of 16 amino acids. Germline-derived CDR1 and CDR2 are SEHNR and FQNEAQ (reference sequence). Trimming took 7 bases from V and 0 from J, leaving 16 bases between them. CDR3 sequence: CASNVTRVSSYNEQFF. DNA for the CDR3: TGTGCCAGCAACGTAACACGGGTGAGCTCCTACAATGAGCAGTTCTTC.

J is TRBJ2-7 and V is TRBV11-2; 9 nucleotides agree with TRBD1. In germline, CDR1 is SGHAT, CDR2 FQNNGV. The CDR3 extends over 15 amino acids. The V and J ends lost 5 bases and 10 bases, in that order; junction bases with no gene match: 15. CDR3 sequence: CASSVLTGTGKAQYF. The CDR3 DNA reads as TGTGCCAGCAGCGTATTAACCGGGACAGGGAAAGCTCAGTACTTC.

CDR3 nucleotide sequence: TGTGCCTGGACCGAGAGCAACCCCACAGATACGCAGTATTTT. Translated, it gives CAWTESNPTDTQYF. This chain links TRBV30 with TRBJ2-3; D is unclear. Trimming took off 4 bases at V and 2 bases at J, with 13 bases between the two ends. The CDR3 loop spans 14 amino acids. CDR1 and CDR2 (germline): GTSNPN, SVGIG (reference sequence).

The chain uses TRBV3-1 (or the pseudogene TRBV3-2) and TRBJ2-3; D unclear. The CDR3 totals 15 residues. Germline V lookup: CDR1 LGHDT, CDR2 YNNKEL (reference sequence). With 4 bases removed from V and 0 bases from J, the gap between germline ends came to 11 bases. The CDR3 region is CASSLRAPSTDTQYF. The DNA for the CDR3 is TGTGCCAGCAGCCTCCGCGCCCCAAGCACAGATACGCAGTATTTT.

The rearrangement uses TRBV5-6 and TRBJ1-1, with TRBD1 identical over 10 bases. The germline V gene encodes CDR1 SGHDT and CDR2 YYEEEE. The V segment lost 4 bases and the J segment 4 bases; nucleotides outside the gene matches: 10. The length of the CDR3 is 16 residues. CDR3 sequence: CASSPDRGGYSTEAFF. The CDR3, as DNA: TGTGCCAGCAGCCCGGACAGGGGGGGGTATAGCACTGAAGCTTTCTTT.

This clone was detected only once. The chain joins TRBV5-1 to TRBJ2-1; possibly TRBD1 for D (8 bases). The ends were cut back, 4 bases at V and 11 bases at J, with 16 bases in the middle. The germline V gene encodes CDR1 SGHRS and CDR2 YFSETQ. The CDR3 consists of 13 residues. The CDR3 spells CASSTGGDGKQFF. In DNA form, the CDR3 reads TGCGCCAGCAGCACAGGGGGGGACGGTAAGCAGTTCTTC. The entire variable domain, with the rest obtained from reference TRBV5-1 and TRBJ2-1, is as follows: KAGVTQTPRYLIKTRGQQVTLSCSPISGHRSVSWYQQTPGQGLQFLFEYFSETQRNKGNFPGRFSGRQFSNSRSEMNVSTLELGDSALYLCASSTGGDGKQFFGPGTRLTVL.

The chain carries TRBV2 and TRBJ2-1, with a tentative D call TRBD2 (5 bases). CDR1 and CDR2 (germline): SNHLY, FYNNEI. This CDR3 contains 14 residues. V gave up 5 bases and J gave up 0 bases, with 8 bases separating them. The CDR3 sequence is CASSLASSYNEQFF. The CDR3 DNA sequence: TGTGCCAGCAGTTTAGCGAGCTCCTACAATGAGCAGTTCTTC.

The V call is TRBV29-1, the J call TRBJ2-5, with 7 bases aligning to TRBD2. Germline values: CDR1 SQVTM, CDR2 ANQGSEA. After removal of 3 bases from V and 5 bases from J, the junction contained 6 bases not matched to a gene. The CDR3 sequence is 13 residues long. The CDR3 loop reads CSVDQGGSETQYF. CDR3 bases: TGCAGCGTTGACCAGGGAGGGAGCGAGACCCAGTACTTC. Supplemented by reference TRBV29-1 and TRBJ2-5, the full variable domain reads SAVISQKPSRDICQRGTSLTIQCQVDSQVTMMFWYRQQPGQSLTLIATANQGSEATYESGFVIDKFPISRPNLTFSTLTVSNMSPEDSSIYLCSVDQGGSETQYFGPGTRLLVL.

The chain joins TRBV5-1 to TRBJ2-1; the D gene is possibly TRBD1 (6 bases). This CDR3 region has 12 residues. Between the trimmed V and J ends, which lost 5 bases and 9 bases, there was a span of 12 bases. Looked up from germline, CDR1 is SGHRS and CDR2 is YFSETQ. The CDR3 loop is CASSFWGPEQFF. CDR3 bases: TGCGCCAGCAGTTTTTGGGGGCCTGAGCAGTTCTTC.

Written as DNA, the CDR3 is TGTGCCAGCAGTCGACAGGCGCCGAGCTCCTATAATTCACCCCTCCACTTT. The encoded protein is CASSRQAPSSYNSPLHF. The genes are TRBV6-6 and TRBJ1-6; weak D call: TRBD1 (6 bases). Between the trimmed V and J ends, which lost 5 bases and 0 bases, there was a span of 14 bases. CDR3 length: 17 amino acids. In germline, CDR1 is MNHNY, CDR2 SVGAGI (reference sequence).

The rearrangement uses TRBV19 and TRBJ1-2; 8 bases are shared with TRBD1. Germline-derived CDR1 and CDR2 are LNHDA and SQIVND (reference sequence). This CDR3 region has 16 residues. The trim removed 4 bases at V and 2 bases at J, leaving 9 bases unmatched. This CDR3 is CASSTSPDRANYGYTF. CDR3 sequence (DNA): TGTGCCAGTAGTACATCACCGGACAGGGCGAACTATGGCTACACCTTC. Full variable domain (rest looked up from reference TRBV19 and TRBJ1-2): DGGITQSPKYLFRKEGQNVTLSCEQNLNHDAMYWYRQDPGQGLRLIYYSQIVNDFQKGDIAEGYSVSREKKESFPLTVTSAQKNPTAFYLCASSTSPDRANYGYTFGSGTRLTVV.

This chain links TRBV5-6 with TRBJ1-2, with TRBD1 as a possible D gene (5 bases). Germline V CDR1 and CDR2: SGHDT, YYEEEE. Trimming took 0 bases from V and 7 from J, leaving 13 bases between them. The CDR3 length is 14 residues. This CDR3 is CASSLAPQGAGYTF. The CDR3 DNA reads as TGTGCCAGCAGCTTGGCCCCCCAGGGTGCTGGCTACACCTTC.